This TCR beta chain was recovered during a study of cytomegalovirus exposure and HLA in healthy donors. Study findings and constraints: Evidence from a later analysis indicated that most CMV-associated TCR beta chains looked HLA-restricted.

In the case of this clone: Its antigen is as yet unknown.

CDR1 and CDR2 (germline): SGHRS, YFSETQ. The CDR3 extends over 14 amino acids. V was pared by 0 bases and J by 4 bases, with 11 bases between. PCR involved 60 Vbeta and 13 Jbeta primers. Some clones are missing from TCRdb's copy, which holds only in-frame ones; the method was immunoSEQ multiplex PCR. The sample has 140,000 to 150,000 clones; roughly 73% are singletons. The chain combines TRBV5-1 with TRBJ2-7; D unclear. The sample was PBMCs. This TCR derives from a young woman in good health and CMV-seronegative. CDR3 loop: CASSLAGRQYEQYF. In nucleotides, the CDR3 is TGCGCCAGCAGCTTGGCCGGCAGGCAGTACGAGCAGTACTTC.